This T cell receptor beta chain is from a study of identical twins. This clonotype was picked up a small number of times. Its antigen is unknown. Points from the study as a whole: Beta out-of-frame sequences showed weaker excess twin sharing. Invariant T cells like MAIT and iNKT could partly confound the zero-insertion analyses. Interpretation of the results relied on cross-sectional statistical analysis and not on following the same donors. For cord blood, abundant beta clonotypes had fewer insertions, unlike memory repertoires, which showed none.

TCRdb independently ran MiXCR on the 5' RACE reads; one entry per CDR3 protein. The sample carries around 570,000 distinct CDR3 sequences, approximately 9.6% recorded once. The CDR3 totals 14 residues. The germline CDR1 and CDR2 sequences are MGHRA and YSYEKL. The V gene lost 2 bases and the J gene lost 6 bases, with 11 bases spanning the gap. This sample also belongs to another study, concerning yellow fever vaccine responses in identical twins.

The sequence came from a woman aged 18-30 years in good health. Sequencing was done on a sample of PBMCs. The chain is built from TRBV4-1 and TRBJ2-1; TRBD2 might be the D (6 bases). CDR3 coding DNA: TGCGCCAGCAGCCAATCACTAGCCCCCAATGAGCAGTTCTTC. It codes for CASSQSLAPNEQFF.